A selection of T cell receptor beta chains follows, all from one sample in a study of cytomegalovirus exposure and HLA in healthy donors. TCRdb keeps only in-frame clones here, not all; method: immunoSEQ multiplex PCR. The sample consists of roughly 180,000 clones, 80% of them appearing once. The sequenced sample consisted of PBMCs. All receptors derive from a woman aged 25 to 39 in good health and CMV-seronegative. Each CDR3 is given with its conserved first and last residue. The D gene is left open where the match is weak. Rows give clone size only sometimes, using once, few, many, or a class for an expanded clone.

>TRBD2|NA|TRBV5-1|TRBJ2-7
TGCGCCAGCAGCCGCACCACGGGACTAGCTAGCGAGCAGTACTTC
CASSRTTGLASEQYF
>NA|NA|TRBV6-6|TRBJ2-2
TGTGCCAGCAGTTACGAGGGTCCCGGGGAGCTGTTTTTT
CASSYEGPGELFF
>NA|NA|TRBV19|TRBJ1-5
TGTGCCAGTCGAGGGTCGTTCGGGAATCAGCCCCAGCATTTT
CASRGSFGNQPQHF
>TRBD1|once|TRBV27|TRBJ1-6
TGTGCCAGCAGTATAGACAGGGAGCGTTCACCCCTCCACTTT
CASSIDRERSPLHF
>NA|NA|TRBV18|TRBJ2-2
TGTGCCAGCTCACCACGTGGAGATCGCGCGAACACCGGGGAGCTGTTTTTT
CASSPRGDRANTGELFF
>NA|NA|TRBV5-1|TRBJ1-1
TGCGCCAGCAGCTTGTTCGGGGACACTGAAGCTTTCTTT
CASSLFGDTEAFF
>TRBD1|NA|TRBV4-1|TRBJ2-3
TGCGCCAGCAGCCAAATGGGACAGGGGTTCACAGATACGCAGTATTTT
CASSQMGQGFTDTQYF
>TRBD2|NA|TRBV5-1|TRBJ2-5
TGCGCCAGCAGCTTGGTGGGAGAGGGACTAGCGGGTCAAGAGACCCAGTACTTC
CASSLVGEGLAGQETQYF
>TRBD2|NA|TRBV15|TRBJ2-7
TGTGCCACCAGCAGAGATTTCGGGACTAGCGGATACTACGAGCAGTACTTC
CATSRDFGTSGYYEQYF
>NA|NA|TRBV18|TRBJ1-4
TGTGCCAGCTCACCACTGGGGGCCACGAAAAATGAAAAACTGTTTTTT
CASSPLGATKNEKLFF
>TRBD1|NA|TRBV9|TRBJ1-2
TGTGCCAGCAGCGCTCCCGGGACAGGGGACTATGGCTACACCTTC
CASSAPGTGDYGYTF